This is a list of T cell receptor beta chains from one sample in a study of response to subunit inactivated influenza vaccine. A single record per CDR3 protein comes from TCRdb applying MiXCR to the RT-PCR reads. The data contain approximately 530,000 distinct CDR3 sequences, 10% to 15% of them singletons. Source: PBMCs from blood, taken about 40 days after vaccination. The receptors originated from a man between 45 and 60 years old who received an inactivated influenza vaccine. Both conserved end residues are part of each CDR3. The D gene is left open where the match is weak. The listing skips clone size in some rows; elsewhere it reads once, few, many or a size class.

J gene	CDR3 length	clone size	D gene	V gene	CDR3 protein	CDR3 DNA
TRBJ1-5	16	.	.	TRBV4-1	CASSQDSLHSNQPQHF	TGCGCCAGCAGCCAAGACAGTCTTCATAGCAATCAGCCCCAGCATTTT
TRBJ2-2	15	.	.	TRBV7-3	CASSEGTRNTGELFF	TGTGCCAGCAGCGAAGGAACCAGGAACACCGGGGAGCTGTTTTTT
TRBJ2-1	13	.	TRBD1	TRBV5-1	CASKQGADNEQFF	TGCGCCAGCAAACAGGGGGCGGACAATGAGCAGTTCTTC
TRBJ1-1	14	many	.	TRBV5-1	CASSLQDMNTEAFF	TGCGCCAGCAGCTTGCAGGATATGAACACTGAAGCTTTCTTT
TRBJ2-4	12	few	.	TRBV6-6	CASSYGKNIQYF	TGTGCCAGCAGTTATGGAAAAAACATTCAGTACTTC
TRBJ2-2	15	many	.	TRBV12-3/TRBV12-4	CASSPGLRNTGELFF	TGTGCCAGCAGCCCGGGACTTCGGAACACCGGGGAGCTGTTTTTT
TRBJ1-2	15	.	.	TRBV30	CAWSTQGGSYYGYTF	TGTGCCTGGAGTACCCAGGGAGGCTCTTACTATGGCTACACCTTC
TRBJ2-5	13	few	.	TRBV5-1	CASSLFHRETQYF	TGCGCCAGCAGCTTATTCCACAGAGAGACCCAGTACTTC
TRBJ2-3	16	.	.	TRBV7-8	CASSLAGVVSTDTQYF	TGTGCCAGCAGCTTAGCGGGGGTTGTTAGCACAGATACGCAGTATTTT
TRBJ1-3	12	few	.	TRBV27	CASTKSGNTIYF	TGTGCCAGCACCAAATCCGGAAACACCATATATTTT